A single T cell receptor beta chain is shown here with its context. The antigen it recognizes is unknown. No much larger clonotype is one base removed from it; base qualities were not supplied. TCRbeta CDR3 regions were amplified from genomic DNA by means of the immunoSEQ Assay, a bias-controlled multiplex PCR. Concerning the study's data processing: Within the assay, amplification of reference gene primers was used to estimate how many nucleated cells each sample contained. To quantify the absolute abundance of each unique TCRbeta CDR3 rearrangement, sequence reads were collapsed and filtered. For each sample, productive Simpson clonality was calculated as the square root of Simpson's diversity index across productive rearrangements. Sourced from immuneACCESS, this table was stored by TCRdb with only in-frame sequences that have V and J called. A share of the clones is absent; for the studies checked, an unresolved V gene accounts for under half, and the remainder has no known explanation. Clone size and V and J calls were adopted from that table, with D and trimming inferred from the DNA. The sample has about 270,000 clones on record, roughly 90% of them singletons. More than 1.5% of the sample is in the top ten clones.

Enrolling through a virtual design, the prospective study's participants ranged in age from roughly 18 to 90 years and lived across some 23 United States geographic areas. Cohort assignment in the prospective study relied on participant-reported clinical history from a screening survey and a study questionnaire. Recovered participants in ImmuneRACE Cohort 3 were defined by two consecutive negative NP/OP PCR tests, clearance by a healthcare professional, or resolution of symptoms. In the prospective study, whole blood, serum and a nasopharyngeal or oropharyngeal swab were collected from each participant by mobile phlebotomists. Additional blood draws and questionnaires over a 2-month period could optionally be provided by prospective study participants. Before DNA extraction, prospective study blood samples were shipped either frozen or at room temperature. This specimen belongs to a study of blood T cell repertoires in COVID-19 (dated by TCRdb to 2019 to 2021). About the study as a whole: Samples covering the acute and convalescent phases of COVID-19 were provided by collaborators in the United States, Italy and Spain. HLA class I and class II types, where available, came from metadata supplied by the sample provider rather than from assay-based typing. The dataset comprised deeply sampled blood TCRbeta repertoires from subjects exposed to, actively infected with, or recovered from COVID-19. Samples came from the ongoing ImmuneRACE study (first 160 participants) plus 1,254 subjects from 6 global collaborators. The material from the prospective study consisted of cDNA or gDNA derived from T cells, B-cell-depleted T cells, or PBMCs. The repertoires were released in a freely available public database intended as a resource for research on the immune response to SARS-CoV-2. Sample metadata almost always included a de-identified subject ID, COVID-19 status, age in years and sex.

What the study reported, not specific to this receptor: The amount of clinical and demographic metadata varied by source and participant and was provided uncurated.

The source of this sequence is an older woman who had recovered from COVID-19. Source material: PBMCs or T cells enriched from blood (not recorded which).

The sequenced DNA is TGTGCCAGCAGCACCACTACCTCAGGGACTCCCTACGAGCAGTACTTC. Its amino acids are CASSTTTSGTPYEQYF. This receptor chain uses TRBV28 and TRBJ2-7, and perhaps TRBD2 as D gene, on 6 matching bases. CDR1 and CDR2 (MDHEN, SYDVKM) derive from the germline V gene. Between the V and J ends, shortened by 6 bases and 2 bases respectively, the junction contains 20 bases. The CDR3 contains 16 residues, cysteine and phenylalanine counted. The retained sequence is limited to the CDR3, 48 bases, with the frame set at the first base.